What follows is one T cell receptor (beta chain) and its context. Antigen specificity is unknown. Germline trimming cut 6 bases from V and 0 bases from J; bases unmatched to any gene: 12. The CDR3 totals 18 residues. Germline loops: CDR1 MNHNS, CDR2 SASEGT. This sample stems from a study of vaccination and CD4 T cells after COVID-19. Sequencing of DNA taken from cultured CD4+ T cells relied on the Oncomine TCR Beta short-read assay. From CD4+ T cells that had been cultured, genomic DNA was extracted. TCRdb passed the PCR reads through MiXCR, listing each CDR3 protein once. The sample lists more than 9,000 distinct CDR3 sequences, roughly 64% occurring once. Treatment meaning: 10-day PBMC culture with coronavirus spike peptide pools or control peptides (ViraFEST assay).

Input material: CD4+ T cells from blood, cultured in vitro. This sequence joins TRBV6-1 and TRBJ2-1, with 9 bases aligning to TRBD2. This receptor was identified in a human donor who had recovered from COVID-19. The CDR3 here is CASRVWTSVKSSYNEQFF. The CDR3 region has the DNA TGTGCCAGCAGGGTCTGGACTAGCGTGAAGAGCTCCTACAATGAGCAGTTCTTC.